This section outlines one T cell receptor beta chain sequence together with its context. CDR3 length equals 13 residues. V dropped 3 bases and J dropped 6 bases, with 8 bases sitting between them. In germline, CDR1 is MRHNA, CDR2 SNTAGT. Profiled with immunoSEQ multiplex PCR; TCRdb holds only in-frame clones, not every one. The sample yields 75,000 to 85,000 clones, about 94% seen once. This entry comes from a study of technical replicates of blood from a handful of donors. The sample comprised T cells isolated from PBMCs. The TCR originated in a human donor in good health. The V call is TRBV6-4, the J call TRBJ2-2; no definite D call. As DNA, the CDR3 is TGTGCCAGCAGTGAGTCAATCCCCGGGGAGCTGTTTTTT. It yields the protein CASSESIPGELFF.